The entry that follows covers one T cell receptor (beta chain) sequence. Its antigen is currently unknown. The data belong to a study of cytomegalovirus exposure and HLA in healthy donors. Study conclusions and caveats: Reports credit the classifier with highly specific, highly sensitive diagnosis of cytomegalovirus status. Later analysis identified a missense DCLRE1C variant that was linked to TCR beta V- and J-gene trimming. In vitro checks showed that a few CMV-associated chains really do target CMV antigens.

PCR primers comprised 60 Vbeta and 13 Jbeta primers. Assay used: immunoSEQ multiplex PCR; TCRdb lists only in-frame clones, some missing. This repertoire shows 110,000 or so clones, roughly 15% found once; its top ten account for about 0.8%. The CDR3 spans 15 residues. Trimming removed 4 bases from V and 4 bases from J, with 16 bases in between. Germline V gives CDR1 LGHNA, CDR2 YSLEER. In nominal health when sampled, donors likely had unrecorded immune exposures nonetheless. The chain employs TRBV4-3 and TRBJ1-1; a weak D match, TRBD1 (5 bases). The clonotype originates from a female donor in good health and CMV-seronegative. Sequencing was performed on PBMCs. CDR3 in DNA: TGCGCCAGCAGCCCGATGGAGGGAAGGGGCACTGAAGCTTTCTTT. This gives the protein CASSPMEGRGTEAFF.